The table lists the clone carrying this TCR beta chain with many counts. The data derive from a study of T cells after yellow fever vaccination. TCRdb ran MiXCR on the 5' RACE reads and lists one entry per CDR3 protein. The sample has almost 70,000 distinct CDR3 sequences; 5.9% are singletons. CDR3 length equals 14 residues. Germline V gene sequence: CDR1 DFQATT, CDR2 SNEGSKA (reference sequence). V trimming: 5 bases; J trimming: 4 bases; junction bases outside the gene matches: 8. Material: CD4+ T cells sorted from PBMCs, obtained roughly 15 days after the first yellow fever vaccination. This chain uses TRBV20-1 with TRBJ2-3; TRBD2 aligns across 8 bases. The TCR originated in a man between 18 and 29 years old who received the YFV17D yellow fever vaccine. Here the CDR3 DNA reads TGCAGTGCTTTTTGGGCGGGGGGCGCAGATACGCAGTATTTT. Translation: CSAFWAGGADTQYF.